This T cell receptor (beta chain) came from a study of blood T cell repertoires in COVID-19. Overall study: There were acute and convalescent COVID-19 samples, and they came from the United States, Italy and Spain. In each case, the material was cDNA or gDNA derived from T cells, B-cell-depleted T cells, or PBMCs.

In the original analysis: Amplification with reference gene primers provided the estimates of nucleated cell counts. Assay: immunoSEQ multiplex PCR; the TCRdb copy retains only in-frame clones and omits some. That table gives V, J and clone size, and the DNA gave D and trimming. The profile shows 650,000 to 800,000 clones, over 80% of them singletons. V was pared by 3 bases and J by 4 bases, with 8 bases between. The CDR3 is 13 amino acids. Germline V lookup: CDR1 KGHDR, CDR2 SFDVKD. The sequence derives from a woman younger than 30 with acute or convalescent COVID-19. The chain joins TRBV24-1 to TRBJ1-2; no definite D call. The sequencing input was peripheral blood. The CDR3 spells CATSDPDIYGYTF. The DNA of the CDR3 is TGTGCCACCAGTGATCCAGACATCTATGGCTACACCTTC.